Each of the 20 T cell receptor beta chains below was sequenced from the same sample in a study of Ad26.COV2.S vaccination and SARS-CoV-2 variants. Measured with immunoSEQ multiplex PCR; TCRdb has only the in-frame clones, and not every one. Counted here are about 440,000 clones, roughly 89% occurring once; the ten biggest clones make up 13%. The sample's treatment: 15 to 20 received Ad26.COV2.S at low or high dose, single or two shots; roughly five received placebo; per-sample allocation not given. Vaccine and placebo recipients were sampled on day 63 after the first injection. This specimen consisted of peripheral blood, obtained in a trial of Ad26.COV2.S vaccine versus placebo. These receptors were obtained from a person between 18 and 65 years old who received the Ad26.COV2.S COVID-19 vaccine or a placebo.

CDR3 DNA: TGTGCCAGTACACGGCGGGTTAACACTGAAGCTTTCTTT. Translating gives CASTRRVNTEAFF. The gene calls are TRBV19 and TRBJ1-1; D remains unclear. This CDR3 region has 13 residues. Looked up from germline, CDR1 is LNHDA and CDR2 is SQIVND (reference sequence). Deletions cut 7 bases from V and 2 bases from J, with 11 bases between.

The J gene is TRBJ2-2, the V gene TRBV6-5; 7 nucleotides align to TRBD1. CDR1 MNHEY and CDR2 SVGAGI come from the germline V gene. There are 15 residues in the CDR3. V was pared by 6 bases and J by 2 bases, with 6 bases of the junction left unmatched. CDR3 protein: CASRQTGINTGELFF. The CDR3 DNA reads TGTGCCAGCAGGCAGACAGGGATAAACACCGGGGAGCTGTTTTTT.

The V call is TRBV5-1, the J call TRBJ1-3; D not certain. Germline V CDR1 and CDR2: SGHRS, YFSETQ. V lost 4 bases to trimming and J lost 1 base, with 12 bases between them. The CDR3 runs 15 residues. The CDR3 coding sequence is TGCGCCAGCAGCCCCGATCCCGCTTCTGGAAACACCATATATTTT. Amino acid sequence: CASSPDPASGNTIYF.

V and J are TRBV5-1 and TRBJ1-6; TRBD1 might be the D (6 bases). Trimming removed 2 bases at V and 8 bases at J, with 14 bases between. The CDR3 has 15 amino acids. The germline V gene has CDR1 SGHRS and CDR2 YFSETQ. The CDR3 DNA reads TGCGCCAGCAGCTTAGGGACAATTCTGGATTCACCCCTCCACTTT. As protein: CASSLGTILDSPLHF. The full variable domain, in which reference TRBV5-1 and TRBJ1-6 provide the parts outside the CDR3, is KAGVTQTPRYLIKTRGQQVTLSCSPISGHRSVSWYQQTPGQGLQFLFEYFSETQRNKGNFPGRFSGRQFSNSRSEMNVSTLELGDSALYLCASSLGTILDSPLHFGNGTRLTVT.

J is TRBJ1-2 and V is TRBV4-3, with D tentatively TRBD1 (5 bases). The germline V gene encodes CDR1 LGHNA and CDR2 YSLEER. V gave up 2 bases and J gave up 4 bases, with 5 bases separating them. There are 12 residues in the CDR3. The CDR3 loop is CASSQQGYGYTF. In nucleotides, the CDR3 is TGCGCCAGCAGCCAACAGGGCTATGGCTACACCTTC.

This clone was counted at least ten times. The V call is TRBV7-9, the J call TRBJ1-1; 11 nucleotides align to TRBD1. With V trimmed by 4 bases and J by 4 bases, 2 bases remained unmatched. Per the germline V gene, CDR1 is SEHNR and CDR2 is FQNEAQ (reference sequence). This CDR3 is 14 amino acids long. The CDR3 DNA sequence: TGTGCCAGCAGCTGGGACAGGGGGTTCACTGAAGCTTTCTTT. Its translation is CASSWDRGFTEAFF.

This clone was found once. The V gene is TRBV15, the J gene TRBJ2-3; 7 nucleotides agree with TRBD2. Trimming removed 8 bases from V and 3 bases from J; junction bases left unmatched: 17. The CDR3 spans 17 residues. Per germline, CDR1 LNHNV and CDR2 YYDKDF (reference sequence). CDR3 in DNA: TGTGCCACCGCCAGGGATCGAGCGGGAAAGGGTACAGATACGCAGTATTTT. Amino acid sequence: CATARDRAGKGTDTQYF.

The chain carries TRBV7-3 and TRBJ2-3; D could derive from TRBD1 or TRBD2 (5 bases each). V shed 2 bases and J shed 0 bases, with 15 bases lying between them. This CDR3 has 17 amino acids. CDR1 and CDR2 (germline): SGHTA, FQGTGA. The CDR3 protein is CASSLRLAGASTDTQYF. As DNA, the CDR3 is TGTGCCAGCAGCTTACGGTTAGCCGGGGCTAGCACAGATACGCAGTATTTT.

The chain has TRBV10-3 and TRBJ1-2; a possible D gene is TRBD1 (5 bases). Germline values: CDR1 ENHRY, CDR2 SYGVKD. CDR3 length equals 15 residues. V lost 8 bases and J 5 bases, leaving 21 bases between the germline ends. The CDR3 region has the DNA TGTGCCATCTCGGCGGGGCCTCCCGATCTGTATGGCTACACCTTC. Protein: CAISAGPPDLYGYTF.

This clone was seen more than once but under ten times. The CDR3 is CASENDRGRGYTF. The CDR3, as DNA: TGTGCCAGTGAGAATGACAGGGGGCGAGGCTACACCTTC. V gene TRBV19 combines with J gene TRBJ1-2; the match to TRBD1 covers 10 bases. CDR3 length equals 13 residues. The V gene's germline CDR1 is LNHDA and CDR2 SQIVND (reference sequence). Trimming took 8 bases from V and 8 from J; bases not matched to a gene: 8.

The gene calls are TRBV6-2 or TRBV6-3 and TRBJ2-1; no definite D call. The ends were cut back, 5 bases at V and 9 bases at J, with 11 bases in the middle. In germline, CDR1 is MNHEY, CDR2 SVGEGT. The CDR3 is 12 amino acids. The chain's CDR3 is CASSPNKLEQFF. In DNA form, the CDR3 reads TGTGCCAGCAGTCCAAACAAGCTTGAGCAGTTCTTC.

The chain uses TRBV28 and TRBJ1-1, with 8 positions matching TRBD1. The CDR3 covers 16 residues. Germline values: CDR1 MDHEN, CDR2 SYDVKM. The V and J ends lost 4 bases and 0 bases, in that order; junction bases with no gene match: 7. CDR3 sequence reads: CASSYQAGGLNTEAFF. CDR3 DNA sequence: TGTGCCAGCAGTTATCAGGCAGGGGGCTTGAACACTGAAGCTTTCTTT.

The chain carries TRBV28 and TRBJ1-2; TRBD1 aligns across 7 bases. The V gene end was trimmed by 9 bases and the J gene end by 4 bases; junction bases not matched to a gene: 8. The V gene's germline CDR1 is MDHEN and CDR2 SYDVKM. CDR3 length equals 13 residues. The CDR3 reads CASRTGSPYGYTF. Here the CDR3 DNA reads TGTGCCAGTAGGACAGGTAGTCCCTATGGCTACACCTTC.

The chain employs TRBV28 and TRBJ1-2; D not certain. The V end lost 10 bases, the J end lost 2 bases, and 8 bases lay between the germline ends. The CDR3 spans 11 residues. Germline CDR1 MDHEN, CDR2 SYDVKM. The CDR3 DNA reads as TGTGCCACCTGGGGAAACTATGGCTACACCTTC. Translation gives CATWGNYGYTF.

The CDR3 region has the DNA TGTGCCAGCAGTCCTACGGACAATCGCTACGAGCAGTACTTC. Protein sequence: CASSPTDNRYEQYF. The rearrangement joins TRBV27 to TRBJ2-7; perhaps TRBD1 as D (5 bases). In germline, CDR1 is MNHEY, CDR2 SMNVEV (reference sequence). The V gene lost 5 bases and the J gene lost 3 bases, with 14 bases spanning the gap. The CDR3 is made up of 14 amino acids.

CDR3 sequence reads: CASSQSGSGADTQYF. The CDR3 DNA follows: TGTGCCAGCAGCCAGAGCGGGAGTGGAGCAGATACGCAGTATTTT. The rearrangement joins TRBV5-6 to TRBJ2-3, with 8 bases lining up with TRBD2. The CDR3 is 15 amino acids. The germline CDR1 and CDR2 sequences are SGHDT and YYEEEE. V trimming: 4 bases; J trimming: 4 bases; junction bases outside the gene matches: 8.

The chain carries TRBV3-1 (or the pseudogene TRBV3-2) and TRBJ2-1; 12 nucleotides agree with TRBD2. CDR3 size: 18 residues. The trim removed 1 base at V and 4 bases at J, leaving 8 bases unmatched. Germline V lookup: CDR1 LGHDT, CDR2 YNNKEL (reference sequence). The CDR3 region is CASSQGLAGARLYNEQFF. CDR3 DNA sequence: TGTGCCAGCAGCCAAGGACTAGCGGGAGCTAGGTTGTACAATGAGCAGTTCTTC.

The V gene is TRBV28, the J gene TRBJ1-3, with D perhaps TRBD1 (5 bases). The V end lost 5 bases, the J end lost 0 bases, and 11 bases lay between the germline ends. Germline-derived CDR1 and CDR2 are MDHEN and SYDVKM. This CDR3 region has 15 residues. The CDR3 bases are TGTGCCAGCAGTAGGCAGGGCCCCTCTGGAAACACCATATATTTT. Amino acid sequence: CASSRQGPSGNTIYF.

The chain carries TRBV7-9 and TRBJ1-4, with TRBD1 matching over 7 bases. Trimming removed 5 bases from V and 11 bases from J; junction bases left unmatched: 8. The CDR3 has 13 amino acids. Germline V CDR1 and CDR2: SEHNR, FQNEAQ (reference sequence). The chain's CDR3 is CASSRDSMGKLFF. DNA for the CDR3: TGTGCCAGCAGCAGGGACAGTATGGGGAAACTGTTTTTT.

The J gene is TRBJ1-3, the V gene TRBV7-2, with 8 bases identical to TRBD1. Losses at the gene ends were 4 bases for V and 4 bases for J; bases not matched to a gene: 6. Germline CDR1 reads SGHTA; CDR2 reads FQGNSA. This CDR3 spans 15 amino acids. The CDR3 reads CASSSQTGAGNTIYF. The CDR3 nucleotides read TGTGCCAGCAGCTCCCAGACAGGGGCCGGAAACACCATATATTTT.